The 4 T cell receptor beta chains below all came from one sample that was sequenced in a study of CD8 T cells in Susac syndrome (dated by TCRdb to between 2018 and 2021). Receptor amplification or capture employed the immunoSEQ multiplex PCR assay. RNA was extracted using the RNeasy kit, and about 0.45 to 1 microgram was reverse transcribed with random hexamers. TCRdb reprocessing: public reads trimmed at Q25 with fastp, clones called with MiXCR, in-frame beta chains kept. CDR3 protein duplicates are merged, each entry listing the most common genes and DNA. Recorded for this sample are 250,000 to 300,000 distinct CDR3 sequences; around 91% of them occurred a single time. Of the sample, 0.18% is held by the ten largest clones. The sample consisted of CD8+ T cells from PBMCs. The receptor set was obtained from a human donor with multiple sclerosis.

CDR3: CASSPEVGTGSYEQYF. CDR3 sequence (DNA): TGCGCCAGCAGTCCGGAGGTAGGGACAGGGTCCTACGAGCAGTACTTC. The J gene is TRBJ2-7, the V gene TRBV4-1; 9 bases are shared with TRBD1. Unmatched junction bases numbered 10, after V lost 6 bases and J lost 1 base. The length of the CDR3 is 16 residues. Germline assignment: CDR1 MGHRA and CDR2 YSYEKL.

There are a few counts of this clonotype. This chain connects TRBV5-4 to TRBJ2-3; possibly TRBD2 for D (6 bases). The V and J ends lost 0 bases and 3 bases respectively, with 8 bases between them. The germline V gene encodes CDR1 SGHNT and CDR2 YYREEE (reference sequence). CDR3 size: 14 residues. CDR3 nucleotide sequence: TGTGCCAGCAGCTTGGCGGGAGAAACAGATACGCAGTATTTT. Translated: CASSLAGETDTQYF.

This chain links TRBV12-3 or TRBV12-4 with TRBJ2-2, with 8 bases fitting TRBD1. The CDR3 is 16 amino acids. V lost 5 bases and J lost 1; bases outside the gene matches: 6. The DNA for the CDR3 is TGTGCCAGCAGTCCTCGGACAGGGAGGAACACCGGGGAGCTGTTTTTT. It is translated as CASSPRTGRNTGELFF.

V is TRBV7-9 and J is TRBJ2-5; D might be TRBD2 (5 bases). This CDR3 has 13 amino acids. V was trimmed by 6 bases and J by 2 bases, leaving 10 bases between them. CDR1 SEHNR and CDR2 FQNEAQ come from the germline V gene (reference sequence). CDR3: CASRFGGQETQYF. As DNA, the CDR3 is TGTGCCAGCAGGTTTGGCGGGCAAGAGACCCAGTACTTC. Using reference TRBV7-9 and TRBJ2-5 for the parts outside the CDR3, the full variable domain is DTGVSQNPRHKITKRGQNVTFRCDPISEHNRLYWYRQTLGQGPEFLTYFQNEAQLEKSRLLSDRFSAERPKGSFSTLEIQRTEQGDSAMYLCASRFGGQETQYFGPGTRLLVL.